The rows below give T cell receptor beta chains drawn from one sample of a study of tumor and adjacent non-tumor tissue in lung cancer. Using its own MiXCR run on the multiplex PCR reads, TCRdb lists one record per CDR3 protein. The data hold some 99,000 distinct CDR3 sequences, with about 63% observed a single time. Material for sequencing was distant non-tumor lung tissue. Receptor source: a man between 60 and 70 years old with non-small cell lung cancer. CDR3s include the opening cysteine and the closing phenylalanine or tryptophan. A D gene is named only where the DNA matches it firmly. Clone size appears in some rows only: once, few, many, or a class for an expanded clone.

cdr3_aa cdr3_nt j_call clone_size d_call v_call
CANSLVLVQGSYEQYF TGTGCCAACAGCTTAGTCCTCGTACAGGGGAGTTACGAGCAGTACTTC TRBJ2-7 NA TRBD1 TRBV11-2
CSVNGVAGGGKAYEQKF TGCAGCGTTAATGGGGTTGCGGGAGGTGGTAAGGCCTACGAGCAGAAGTTC TRBJ2-7 NA TRBD2 TRBV29-1
CSVEKRGTNTEALF TGCAGTGTTGAGAAGAGGGGGACTAACACTGAAGCTTTATTT TRBJ1-1 once NA TRBV29-1
CASSLIVTYEQYF TGTGCCAGCAGCCTGATAGTGACCTACGAGCAGTACTTC TRBJ2-7 NA NA TRBV7-9
CSPSPNQPQHF TGCAGTCCATCACCTAATCAGCCCCAGCATTTT TRBJ1-5 NA NA TRBV29-1
CAWSVLGGNQPQHF TGTGCCTGGAGTGTACTGGGGGGAAATCAGCCCCAGCATTTT TRBJ1-5 many NA TRBV30
CARSGIRDTNQPQHF TGTGCCAGAAGCGGAATCCGGGACACCAATCAGCCCCAGCATTTT TRBJ1-5 NA NA TRBV5-5
CSTTLGSNQPQHF TGCAGTACGACTTTAGGTAGCAATCAGCCCCAGCATTTT TRBJ1-5 many NA TRBV20-1
CASSPRAGTYEQYF TGTGCCAGCAGCCCGAGAGCGGGGACCTACGAGCAGTACTTC TRBJ2-7 many TRBD2 TRBV5-4
CATDSGTTYEQYF TGTGCCACCGATAGCGGGACGACCTACGAGCAGTACTTC TRBJ2-7 NA TRBD2 TRBV10-3
CASREIRTGRNYKQCF TGTGCCAGCAGAGAAATCCGGACAGGGAGAAACTACAAGCAGTGCTTC TRBJ2-7 NA TRBD1 TRBV6-2/TRBV6-3